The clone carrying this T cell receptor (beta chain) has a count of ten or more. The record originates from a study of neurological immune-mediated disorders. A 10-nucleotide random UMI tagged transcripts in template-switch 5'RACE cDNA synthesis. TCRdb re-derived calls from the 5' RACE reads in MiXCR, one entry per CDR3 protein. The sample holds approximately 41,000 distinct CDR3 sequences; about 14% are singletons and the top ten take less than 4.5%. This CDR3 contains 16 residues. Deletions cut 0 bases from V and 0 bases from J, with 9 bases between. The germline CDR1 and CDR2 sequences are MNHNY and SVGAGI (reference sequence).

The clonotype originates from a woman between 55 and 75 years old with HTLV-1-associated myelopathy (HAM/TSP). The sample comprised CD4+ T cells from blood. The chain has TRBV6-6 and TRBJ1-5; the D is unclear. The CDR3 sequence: CASSYSVPYSNQPQHF. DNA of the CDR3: TGTGCCAGCAGTTACTCGGTTCCGTATAGCAATCAGCCCCAGCATTTT.